This TCR beta chain was found in a study of Graves' ophthalmopathy and Graves' hyperthyroidism. Findings of the study overall: Detection in blood was also observed for most expanded thyroid clonotypes above 0.001 frequency.

CDR3 regions of TCR beta were amplified from RNA transcripts. The authors performed first-round RT-PCR with HTBI primers and then a second-round multiplex PCR. From the multiplex PCR reads, TCRdb called clonotypes with MiXCR, one entry per CDR3 protein. In the table there are just over 600,000 distinct CDR3 sequences, 22% of which are singletons. The germline V and J ends were trimmed by 5 bases and 2 bases, with 12 bases remaining between them. Germline lookup yields CDR1 MNHNS and CDR2 SASEGT. The CDR3 sequence is 14 residues long. Other autoimmune diseases, uncontrolled infections, pregnancy or lactation led to the exclusion of patients. The diagnosis combined clinical symptoms, thyroxine, TRAb, thyroid ultrasound and orbital computed tomography scans. Turning to this clonotype: Its specificity is not known.

Material: peripheral blood. The sequence came from a woman aged 18-30 years with stable Graves' hyperthyroidism. Some clones in this sample may be carry-over from other donors' samples. The chain uses TRBV6-1 and TRBJ1-2; D ambiguous. The CDR3 is CASSTLAHNYGYTF. For the CDR3, the DNA is TGTGCCAGCAGTACGCTAGCCCACAACTATGGCTACACCTTC.